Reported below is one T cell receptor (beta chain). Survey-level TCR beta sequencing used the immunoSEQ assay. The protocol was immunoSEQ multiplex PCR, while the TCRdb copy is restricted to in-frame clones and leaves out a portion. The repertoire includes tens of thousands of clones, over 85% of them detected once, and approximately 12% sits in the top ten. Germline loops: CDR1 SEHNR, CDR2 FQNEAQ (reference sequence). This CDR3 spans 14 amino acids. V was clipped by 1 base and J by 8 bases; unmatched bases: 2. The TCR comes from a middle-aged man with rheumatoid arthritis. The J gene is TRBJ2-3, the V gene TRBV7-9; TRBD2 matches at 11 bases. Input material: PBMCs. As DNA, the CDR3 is TGTGCCAGCAGCTTAGGACTAGCGGGGATTACGCAGTATTTT. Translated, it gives CASSLGLAGITQYF. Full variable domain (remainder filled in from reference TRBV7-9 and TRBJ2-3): DTGVSQNPRHKITKRGQNVTFRCDPISEHNRLYWYRQTLGQGPEFLTYFQNEAQLEKSRLLSDRFSAERPKGSFSTLEIQRTEQGDSAMYLCASSLGLAGITQYFGPGTRLTVL.